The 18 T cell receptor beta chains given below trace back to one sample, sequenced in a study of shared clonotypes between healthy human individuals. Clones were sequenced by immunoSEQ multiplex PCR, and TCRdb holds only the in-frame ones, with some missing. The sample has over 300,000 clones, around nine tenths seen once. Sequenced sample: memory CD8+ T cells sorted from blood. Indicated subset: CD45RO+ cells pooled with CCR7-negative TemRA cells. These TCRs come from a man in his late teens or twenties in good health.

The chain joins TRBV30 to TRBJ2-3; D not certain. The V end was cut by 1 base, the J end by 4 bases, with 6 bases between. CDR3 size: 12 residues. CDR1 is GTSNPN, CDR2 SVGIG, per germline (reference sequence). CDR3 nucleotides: TGTGCCTGGAGTGGAATTCCAGATACGCAGTATTTT. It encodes CAWSGIPDTQYF.

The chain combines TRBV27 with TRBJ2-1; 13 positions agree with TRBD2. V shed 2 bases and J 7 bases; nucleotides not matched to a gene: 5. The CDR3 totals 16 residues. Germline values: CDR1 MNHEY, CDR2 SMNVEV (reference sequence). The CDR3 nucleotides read TGTGCCAGCAGTTTACTACTAGCGGGAGGGCTAAATGAGCAGTTCTTC. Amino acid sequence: CASSLLLAGGLNEQFF.

The CDR3 sequence: CASSRIGQLNTEAFF. The CDR3 DNA reads TGTGCCAGCAGCAGAATCGGACAGCTTAACACTGAAGCTTTCTTT. The chain has TRBV5-6 and TRBJ1-1; D is possibly TRBD1 (6 bases). V shed 4 bases and J shed 2 bases, with 15 bases lying between them. Germline CDR1 reads SGHDT; CDR2 reads YYEEEE. The CDR3 totals 15 residues. Variable domain in full (rest from reference TRBV5-6 and TRBJ1-1): DAGVTQSPTHLIKTRGQQVTLRCSPKSGHDTVSWYQQALGQGPQFIFQYYEEEERQRGNFPDRFSGHQFPNYSSELNVNALLLGDSALYLCASSRIGQLNTEAFFGQGTRLTVV.

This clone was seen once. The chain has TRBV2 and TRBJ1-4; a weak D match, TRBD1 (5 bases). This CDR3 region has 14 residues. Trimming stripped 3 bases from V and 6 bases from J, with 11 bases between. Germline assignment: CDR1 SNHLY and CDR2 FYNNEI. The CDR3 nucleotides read TGTGCCAGCAGTGAGTGGGGGGTAGATGAAAAACTGTTTTTT. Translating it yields CASSEWGVDEKLFF.

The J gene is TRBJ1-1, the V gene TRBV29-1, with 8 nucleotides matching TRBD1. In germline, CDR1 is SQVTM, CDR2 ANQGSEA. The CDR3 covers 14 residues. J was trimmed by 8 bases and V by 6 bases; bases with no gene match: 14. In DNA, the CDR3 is TGCAGCGTCGCCCCGGGACAGGAGGGAGACGAAGCTTTCTTT. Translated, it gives CSVAPGQEGDEAFF.

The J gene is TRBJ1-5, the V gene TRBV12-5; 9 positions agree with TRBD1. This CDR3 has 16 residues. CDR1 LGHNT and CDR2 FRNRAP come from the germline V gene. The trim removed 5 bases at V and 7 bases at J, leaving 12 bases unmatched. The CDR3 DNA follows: TGTGCTAGTGGTATAACGACAGGGGGACATATACAGCCCCAGCATTTT. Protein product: CASGITTGGHIQPQHF.

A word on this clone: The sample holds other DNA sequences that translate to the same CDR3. The DNA of the CDR3 is TGCGCCAGCAGCCAAGCAGGGGGTAGCTCCTACGAGCAGTACTTC. Translation: CASSQAGGSSYEQYF. The chain employs TRBV4-1 and TRBJ2-7; 7 bases agree with TRBD1. Per germline, CDR1 MGHRA and CDR2 YSYEKL. The CDR3 loop spans 15 amino acids. J lost 0 bases, V lost 1 base, and 3 bases had no gene match.

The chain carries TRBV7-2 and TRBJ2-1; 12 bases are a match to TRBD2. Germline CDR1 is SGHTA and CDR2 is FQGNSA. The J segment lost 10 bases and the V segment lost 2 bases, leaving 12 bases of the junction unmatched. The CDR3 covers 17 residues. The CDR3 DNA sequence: TGTGCCAGCAGCTTAAAGGTTGGACTAGCGGGACCCGAAGAGCAGTTCTTC. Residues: CASSLKVGLAGPEEQFF.

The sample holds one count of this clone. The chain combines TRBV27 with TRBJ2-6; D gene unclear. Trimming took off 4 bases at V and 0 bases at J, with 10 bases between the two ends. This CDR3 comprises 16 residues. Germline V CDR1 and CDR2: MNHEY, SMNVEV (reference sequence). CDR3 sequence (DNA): TGTGCCAGCAGTTGGTCTACCTCCTCTGGGGCCAACGTCCTGACTTTC. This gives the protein CASSWSTSSGANVLTF.

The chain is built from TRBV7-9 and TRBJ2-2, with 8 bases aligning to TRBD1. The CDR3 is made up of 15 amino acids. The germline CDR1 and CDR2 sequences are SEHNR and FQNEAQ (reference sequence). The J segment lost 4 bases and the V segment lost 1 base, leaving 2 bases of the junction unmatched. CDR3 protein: CASSLGTGRTGELFF. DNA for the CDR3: TGTGCCAGCAGCTTAGGGACAGGGCGCACCGGGGAGCTGTTTTTT.

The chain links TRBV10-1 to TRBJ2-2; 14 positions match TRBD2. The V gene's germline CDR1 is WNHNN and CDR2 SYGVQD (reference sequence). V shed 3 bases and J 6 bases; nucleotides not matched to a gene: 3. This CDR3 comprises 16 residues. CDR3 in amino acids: CASSDGTSGSAGELFF. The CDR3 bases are TGCGCCAGCAGTGATGGGACTAGCGGGAGTGCCGGGGAGCTGTTTTTT.

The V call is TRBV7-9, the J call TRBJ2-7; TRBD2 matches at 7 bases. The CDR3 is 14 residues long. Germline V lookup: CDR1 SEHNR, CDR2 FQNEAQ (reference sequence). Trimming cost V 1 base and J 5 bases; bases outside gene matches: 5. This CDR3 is CASSLVAGVNEQYF. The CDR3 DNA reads TGTGCCAGCAGCTTAGTTGCGGGGGTCAACGAGCAGTACTTC.

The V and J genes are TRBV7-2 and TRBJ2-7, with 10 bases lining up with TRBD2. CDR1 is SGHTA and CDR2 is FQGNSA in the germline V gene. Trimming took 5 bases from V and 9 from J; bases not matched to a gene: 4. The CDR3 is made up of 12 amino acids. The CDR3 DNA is TGTGCCAGCAGCCTAATAGCGGGAGGGCAGTACTTC. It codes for CASSLIAGGQYF.

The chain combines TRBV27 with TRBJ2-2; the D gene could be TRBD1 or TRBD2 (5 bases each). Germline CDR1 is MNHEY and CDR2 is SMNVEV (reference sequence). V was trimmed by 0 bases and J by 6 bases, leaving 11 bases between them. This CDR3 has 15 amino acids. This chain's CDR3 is CASSLSVEGSGELFF. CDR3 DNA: TGTGCCAGCAGTTTATCAGTTGAGGGGTCCGGGGAGCTGTTTTTT.

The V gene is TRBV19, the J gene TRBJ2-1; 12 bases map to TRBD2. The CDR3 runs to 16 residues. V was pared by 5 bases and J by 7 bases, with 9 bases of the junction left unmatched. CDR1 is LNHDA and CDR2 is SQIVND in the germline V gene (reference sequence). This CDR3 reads CASSAQGLAGSNEQFF. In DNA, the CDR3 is TGTGCCAGTAGTGCCCAGGGACTAGCGGGCTCAAATGAGCAGTTCTTC.

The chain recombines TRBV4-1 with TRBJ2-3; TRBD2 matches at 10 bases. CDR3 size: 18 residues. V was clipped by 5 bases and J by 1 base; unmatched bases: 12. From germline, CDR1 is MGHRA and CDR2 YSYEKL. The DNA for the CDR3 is TGCGCCAGCAGCGTCCCGCCAGCGGGGGGGCCTGGCACAGATACGCAGTATTTT. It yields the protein CASSVPPAGGPGTDTQYF.

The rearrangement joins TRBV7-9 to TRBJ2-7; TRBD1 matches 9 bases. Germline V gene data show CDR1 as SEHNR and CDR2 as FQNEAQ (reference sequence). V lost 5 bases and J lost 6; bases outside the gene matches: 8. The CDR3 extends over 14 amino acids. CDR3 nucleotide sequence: TGTGCCAGCAGCATAGGGACAGGGTGGGCCGAGCAGTACTTC. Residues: CASSIGTGWAEQYF.

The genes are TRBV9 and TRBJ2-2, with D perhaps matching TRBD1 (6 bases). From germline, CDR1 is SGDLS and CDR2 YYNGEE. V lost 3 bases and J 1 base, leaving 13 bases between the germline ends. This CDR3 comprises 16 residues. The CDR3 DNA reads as TGTGCCAGCAGCGACACCCCGGGACAGAACACCGGGGAGCTGTTTTTT. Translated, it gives CASSDTPGQNTGELFF.